The present TCR beta chain was sequenced within a study of CD8+ T cells in alopecia areata. Findings and limits, study-wide: Scalp repertoires also include resident alphabeta T cells from normal skin.

Per germline, CDR1 MNHNY and CDR2 SVGAGI (reference sequence). The J segment lost 5 bases and the V segment lost 5 bases, leaving 8 bases of the junction unmatched. CDR3 length: 15 amino acids. After isolation, RNA underwent reverse transcription to generate cDNA as the sequencing template. TCRdb's table, derived via immunoSEQ multiplex PCR, lists solely in-frame clones and lacks some. The table has about 110,000 clones, 45% to 60% seen once. Worth noting for this clone: What it binds is not known.

This receptor was obtained from a human donor with alopecia areata. The sequencing input was NKG2D-low CD8+ T cells sorted from blood. The chain carries TRBV6-6 and TRBJ1-5; TRBD1 matches at 8 bases. CDR3 in DNA: TGTGCCAGCAGTCGGGACAGGTCATCTTATCAGCCCCAGCATTTT. Amino acids: CASSRDRSSYQPQHF.